The rows below give T cell receptor beta chains drawn from one sample of a study of T cells in localized non-small cell lung cancer. Assay: immunoSEQ multiplex PCR; the TCRdb copy retains only in-frame clones and omits some. This table holds almost 65,000 clones, about 90% found once. Sequencing used peripheral blood, obtained before any cancer treatment. The origin of the receptors is a woman aged 35 to 70 with stage I lung adenocarcinoma. Both conserved end residues are part of each CDR3. D genes are given only for firm matches. Rows give clone size only sometimes, using once, few, many, or a class for an expanded clone.

J: TRBJ1-1; size: NA; D: TRBD1; V: TRBV7-7; CDR3: CASSLGQGTEAFF; DNA: TGTGCTAGCAGCTTGGGACAGGGAACTGAAGCTTTCTTT
J: TRBJ1-5; size: NA; D: NA; V: TRBV5-6; CDR3: CASSLGGVNQPQHF; DNA: TGTGCCAGCAGCTTAGGAGGGGTGAATCAGCCCCAGCATTTT
J: TRBJ1-4; size: NA; D: NA; V: TRBV9; CDR3: CASSGALSDNEKLFF; DNA: TGTGCCAGCAGCGGGGCCCTGTCGGATAATGAAAAACTGTTTTTT
J: TRBJ1-2; size: NA; D: TRBD1; V: TRBV28; CDR3: CASISGTGAYGYTF; DNA: TGTGCCAGCATCTCGGGGACAGGAGCATATGGCTACACCTTC
J: TRBJ2-3; size: NA; D: NA; V: TRBV6-5; CDR3: CASRTQGPSTDTQYF; DNA: TGTGCCAGCAGAACCCAGGGTCCGAGCACAGATACGCAGTATTTT
J: TRBJ2-4; size: NA; D: TRBD1; V: TRBV27; CDR3: CASSLSGQLAKNIQYF; DNA: TGTGCCAGCAGTTTATCGGGACAGTTAGCCAAAAACATTCAGTACTTC
J: TRBJ2-1; size: NA; D: NA; V: TRBV18; CDR3: CASSPSYSPNEQFF; DNA: TGTGCCAGCTCACCGAGTTATTCCCCCAATGAGCAGTTCTTC
J: TRBJ2-1; size: once; D: NA; V: TRBV14; CDR3: CASSQDNRVSYNEQFF; DNA: TGTGCCAGCAGCCAAGATAACAGGGTCTCCTACAATGAGCAGTTCTTC
J: TRBJ2-7; size: NA; D: NA; V: TRBV6-5; CDR3: CASSHTREYEQYF; DNA: TGTGCCAGCAGTCATACTAGAGAATACGAGCAGTACTTC
J: TRBJ2-3; size: NA; D: TRBD1; V: TRBV28; CDR3: CASNSGTGPDTQYF; DNA: TGTGCCAGCAATTCCGGGACAGGGCCAGATACGCAGTATTTT
J: TRBJ1-2; size: NA; D: NA; V: TRBV5-6; CDR3: CASSLGEGDYGYTF; DNA: TGTGCCAGCAGCTTAGGGGAGGGGGACTATGGCTACACCTTC
J: TRBJ1-2; size: NA; D: TRBD1; V: TRBV7-2; CDR3: CASSLTGQGHGYTF; DNA: TGTGCCAGCAGCTTGACTGGACAGGGACATGGCTACACCTTC
J: TRBJ2-1; size: NA; D: NA; V: TRBV5-3; CDR3: CARRPRDNEQFF; DNA: TGTGCCAGACGCCCCCGGGACAATGAGCAGTTCTTC
J: TRBJ2-1; size: NA; D: NA; V: TRBV9; CDR3: CASSPLGGGHEFF; DNA: TGTGCCAGCAGCCCACTGGGAGGGGGACATGAGTTCTTC
J: TRBJ2-7; size: NA; D: NA; V: TRBV27; CDR3: CASSRGQNYEQYF; DNA: TGTGCCAGCAGCCGCGGACAGAACTACGAGCAGTACTTC
J: TRBJ1-4; size: NA; D: NA; V: TRBV30; CDR3: CAWSDGSDEKLFF; DNA: TGTGCCTGGTCCGACGGCTCCGACGAAAAACTGTTTTTT
J: TRBJ2-7; size: NA; D: NA; V: TRBV6-5; CDR3: CASSYSSGPSYEQYF; DNA: TGTGCCAGCAGTTACTCGTCAGGGCCCTCCTACGAGCAGTACTTC
J: TRBJ2-7; size: NA; D: NA; V: TRBV18; CDR3: CASSPCQQYF; DNA: TGTGCCAGCTCTCCCTGCCAGCAGTACTTC
J: TRBJ1-2; size: NA; D: NA; V: TRBV5-1; CDR3: CASSLGGRRNYGYTF; DNA: TGCGCCAGCAGCTTGGGAGGACGTAGGAACTATGGCTACACCTTC
J: TRBJ2-2; size: NA; D: NA; V: TRBV11-2; CDR3: CASSWGSLQIGELFF; DNA: TGTGCCAGCAGCTGGGGGTCCCTTCAAATCGGGGAGCTGTTTTTT
J: TRBJ1-2; size: NA; D: NA; V: TRBV7-2; CDR3: CASSPGTGVHYGYTF; DNA: TGTGCCAGCAGCCCTGGGACCGGAGTACACTATGGCTACACCTTC
J: TRBJ2-7; size: NA; D: TRBD1; V: TRBV7-6; CDR3: CASSATGGTEQYF; DNA: TGTGCCAGCAGCGCCACAGGGGGTACCGAGCAGTACTTC
J: TRBJ1-3; size: once; D: NA; V: TRBV27; CDR3: CASSLSIPAGGNTIYF; DNA: TGTGCCAGCAGTTTATCGATCCCGGCGGGGGGAAACACCATATATTTT
J: TRBJ1-4; size: NA; D: NA; V: TRBV7-2; CDR3: CASSFSGGEREKLFF; DNA: TGTGCCAGCAGCTTCTCGGGGGGCGAACGGGAAAAACTGTTTTTT
J: TRBJ1-1; size: NA; D: NA; V: TRBV7-9; CDR3: CASSFGGASANTEAFF; DNA: TGTGCCAGCAGCTTCGGGGGGGCGTCGGCAAACACTGAAGCTTTCTTT
J: TRBJ2-5; size: NA; D: TRBD2; V: TRBV18; CDR3: CASSPYSGRVKETQYF; DNA: TGTGCCAGCTCACCATATAGCGGGAGGGTTAAAGAGACCCAGTACTTC
J: TRBJ1-1; size: NA; D: TRBD1; V: TRBV30; CDR3: CAWSLGQGDTEAFF; DNA: TGTGCCTGGAGTCTGGGACAGGGAGACACTGAAGCTTTCTTT
J: TRBJ2-1; size: NA; D: TRBD1; V: TRBV10-3; CDR3: CAISESRTGADEQFF; DNA: TGTGCCATCAGTGAGTCACGGACAGGGGCCGATGAGCAGTTCTTC
J: TRBJ2-3; size: NA; D: NA; V: TRBV6-5; CDR3: CASSYSPGLGDTQYF; DNA: TGTGCCAGCAGTTATTCCCCGGGCTTGGGGGATACGCAGTATTTT
J: TRBJ1-3; size: NA; D: NA; V: TRBV9; CDR3: CASSVDLLENTIYF; DNA: TGTGCCAGCAGCGTAGACCTCCTCGAAAACACCATATATTTT
J: TRBJ1-2; size: once; D: NA; V: TRBV6-1; CDR3: CASIERGAGYGYTF; DNA: TGTGCCAGCATTGAGAGAGGCGCAGGCTATGGCTACACCTTC
J: TRBJ2-2; size: NA; D: TRBD2; V: TRBV7-9; CDR3: CASRLAGGLSSGELFF; DNA: TGTGCCAGCAGACTAGCGGGAGGTTTATCGTCCGGGGAGCTGTTTTTT
J: TRBJ2-5; size: NA; D: NA; V: TRBV6-5; CDR3: CASSYFQEETQYF; DNA: TGTGCCAGCAGTTATTTCCAGGAAGAGACCCAGTACTTC
J: TRBJ1-2; size: NA; D: NA; V: TRBV7-9; CDR3: CASSLDLQFLEFYGYTF; DNA: TGTGCCAGCAGCTTAGACCTCCAGTTTCTCGAGTTCTATGGCTACACCTTC
J: TRBJ1-3; size: NA; D: NA; V: TRBV7-9; CDR3: CASSFPTLTGMGNTIYF; DNA: TGTGCCAGCAGCTTTCCTACTCTAACAGGGATGGGAAACACCATATATTTT
J: TRBJ2-5; size: NA; D: NA; V: TRBV5-1; CDR3: CASSLGGGETQYF; DNA: TGCGCCAGCAGCTTAGGGGGAGGAGAGACCCAGTACTTC
J: TRBJ2-3; size: NA; D: TRBD1; V: TRBV4-1; CDR3: CASSPGQGNTDTQYF; DNA: TGCGCCAGCAGCCCTGGACAGGGGAACACAGATACGCAGTATTTT
J: TRBJ2-5; size: NA; D: NA; V: TRBV29-1; CDR3: CSVGPGGQETQYF; DNA: TGCAGCGTTGGGCCAGGCGGTCAAGAGACCCAGTACTTC
J: TRBJ2-3; size: NA; D: NA; V: TRBV6-5; CDR3: CASSRDFTDTQYF; DNA: TGTGCCAGCAGCCGGGACTTTACAGATACGCAGTATTTT
J: TRBJ1-5; size: NA; D: TRBD1; V: TRBV4-2; CDR3: CASSQEVGTGYGGQPQHF; DNA: TGTGCCAGCAGCCAAGAAGTGGGGACAGGGTACGGGGGTCAGCCCCAGCATTTT
J: TRBJ2-5; size: NA; D: TRBD2; V: TRBV5-4; CDR3: CASSLRAGGQETQYF; DNA: TGTGCCAGCAGCTTGCGGGCGGGGGGGCAAGAGACCCAGTACTTC
J: TRBJ2-7; size: NA; D: NA; V: TRBV6-5; CDR3: CASSYGQVYEQYF; DNA: TGTGCCAGCAGTTATGGACAAGTCTACGAGCAGTACTTC
J: TRBJ1-1; size: NA; D: NA; V: TRBV4-2; CDR3: CASSQDLGGTEAFF; DNA: TGTGCCAGCAGCCAAGATTTGGGGGGCACTGAAGCTTTCTTT
J: TRBJ1-1; size: NA; D: NA; V: TRBV6-1; CDR3: CASSEGGGRTEAFF; DNA: TGTGCCAGCAGTGAGGGTGGGGGACGCACTGAAGCTTTCTTT
J: TRBJ1-5; size: NA; D: TRBD1; V: TRBV5-4; CDR3: CASTQTGEEWDSNQPQHF; DNA: TGTGCCAGCACCCAGACAGGGGAGGAGTGGGATAGCAATCAGCCCCAGCATTTT
J: TRBJ2-7; size: NA; D: NA; V: TRBV7-3; CDR3: CASSPARGYEQYF; DNA: TGTGCCAGCAGCCCGGCTCGGGGCTACGAGCAGTACTTC
J: TRBJ1-4; size: NA; D: NA; V: TRBV7-6; CDR3: CASSPRGEKLFF; DNA: TGTGCCAGCAGCCCTCGGGGCGAAAAACTGTTTTTT
J: TRBJ2-1; size: NA; D: NA; V: TRBV7-2; CDR3: CASSLGSNRWNEQFF; DNA: TGTGCCAGCAGCTTAGGATCGAATAGATGGAATGAGCAGTTCTTC
J: TRBJ1-2; size: NA; D: TRBD1; V: TRBV6-5; CDR3: CASSTLGTGGSGYTF; DNA: TGTGCCAGCAGCACCCTGGGGACAGGGGGCAGTGGCTACACCTTC
J: TRBJ2-5; size: NA; D: NA; V: TRBV7-3; CDR3: CASSEGAVSETQYF; DNA: TGTGCCAGCAGCGAAGGAGCAGTATCGGAGACCCAGTACTTC
J: TRBJ2-3; size: NA; D: NA; V: TRBV7-7; CDR3: CASSRTASSTDTQYF; DNA: TGTGCTAGCAGCCGGACAGCCAGTAGCACAGATACGCAGTATTTT
J: TRBJ2-7; size: NA; D: TRBD2; V: TRBV7-8; CDR3: CASSLLAGTSGRGIEQYF; DNA: TGTGCCAGCAGCCTCCTGGCCGGGACTAGCGGGAGGGGAATCGAGCAGTACTTC
J: TRBJ2-5; size: NA; D: NA; V: TRBV20-1; CDR3: CSGRDETQYF; DNA: TGCAGTGGGAGGGATGAGACCCAGTACTTC
J: TRBJ2-7; size: NA; D: TRBD2; V: TRBV11-2; CDR3: CASSLEASGGGKYF; DNA: TGTGCCAGCAGCTTAGAGGCTAGCGGGGGAGGGAAGTACTTC
J: TRBJ1-4; size: NA; D: NA; V: TRBV12-2; CDR3: CASRSNRVRGLREKLFF; DNA: TGTGCAAGTCGCTCCAACAGAGTCAGGGGGCTGCGTGAAAAACTGTTTTTT
J: TRBJ1-1; size: NA; D: NA; V: TRBV4-3; CDR3: CASSQTQRAWTEAFF; DNA: TGCGCCAGCAGCCAAACACAAAGGGCCTGGACTGAAGCTTTCTTT
J: TRBJ1-2; size: NA; D: NA; V: TRBV29-1; CDR3: CSVEDLGDYGYTF; DNA: TGCAGCGTTGAAGATCTAGGTGACTATGGCTACACCTTC
J: TRBJ1-1; size: NA; D: NA; V: TRBV6-1; CDR3: CASSLHMNTEAFF; DNA: TGTGCCAGCAGTCTACACATGAACACTGAAGCTTTCTTT
J: TRBJ1-2; size: NA; D: NA; V: TRBV6-5; CDR3: CASSYSLDYGYTF; DNA: TGTGCCAGCAGTTACTCGCTAGACTATGGCTACACCTTC
J: TRBJ1-4; size: NA; D: NA; V: TRBV5-1; CDR3: CASSLGAREGGKLFF; DNA: TGCGCCAGCAGCTTGGGTGCCAGGGAGGGAGGAAAACTGTTTTTT